This TCR beta chain derives from a study of blood T cell repertoires in COVID-19. Across the study: Sources were T cells, B-cell-depleted T cells, or PBMCs; the material itself was cDNA or gDNA.

This clone was detected only a few times. V lost 3 bases and J lost 2, with 10 bases in between. The length of the CDR3 is 15 residues. Germline V gene sequence: CDR1 LNHDA, CDR2 SQIVND (reference sequence). Profiled with immunoSEQ multiplex PCR; TCRdb holds only in-frame clones, not every one. The sample has about 250,000 clones, approximately 86% seen once. This TCR was recovered from a human donor in a cohort sampled during active COVID-19. The sequencing sample was made of peripheral blood. The chain couples TRBV19 to TRBJ2-2; TRBD2 might be the D (6 bases). CDR3 coding DNA: TGTGCCAGTAGTATCGGCGGGGTTAACACCGGGGAGCTGTTTTTT. The encoded protein is CASSIGGVNTGELFF.